This is a list of T cell receptor beta chains from one sample in a study of T cell changes during pregnancy in multiple sclerosis. TCRdb's copy holds only in-frame clones and misses some; the assay was immunoSEQ multiplex PCR. The sample shows approximately 44,000 clones, 91% of them seen only once. The specimen was CD4+ T cells from peripheral blood mononuclear cells, collected before pregnancy. The receptor source for this set is a female donor with multiple sclerosis, enrolled in a pregnancy study. The CDR3 runs from the conserved cysteine through the conserved F or W. The D gene is left open where the match is weak. Size is omitted from some rows. Given values are once, few, many or a class for expanded clones.

D,J,V,size,CDR3,DNA
TRBD2,TRBJ2-3,TRBV29-1,-,CSGDGTSGGGTDTQYF,TGCAGCGGGGACGGGACTAGCGGGGGGGGCACAGATACGCAGTATTTT
-,TRBJ2-7,TRBV27,-,CASSSMTRGRSYEQYF,TGTGCCAGCAGTTCGATGACAAGAGGGCGCTCCTACGAGCAGTACTTC
-,TRBJ1-1,TRBV6-4,-,CASRLEANTEAFF,TGTGCCAGCAGACTAGAAGCGAACACTGAAGCTTTCTTT
-,TRBJ2-1,TRBV12-5,-,CASGIHGEQFF,TGTGCTAGTGGTATACACGGGGAGCAGTTCTTC
-,TRBJ1-1,TRBV27,-,CASSPREGRYTEAFF,TGTGCCAGCAGTCCTCGGGAGGGGAGGTACACTGAAGCTTTCTTT
TRBD1,TRBJ1-1,TRBV6-6,once,CASSYLGGMNTEAFF,TGTGCCAGCAGTTACTTAGGGGGCATGAACACTGAAGCTTTCTTT
TRBD2,TRBJ2-5,TRBV10-3,-,CAINPGLAEETQYF,TGTGCCATCAACCCCGGACTAGCGGAAGAGACCCAGTACTTC
-,TRBJ1-2,TRBV21-1,-,CARSTGTGYGYTF,TGTGCCAGAAGTACCGGGACAGGATATGGCTACACCTTC
-,TRBJ2-7,TRBV11-2,-,CASSPTTGSYEQYF,TGTGCCAGCAGCCCCACGACAGGTTCCTACGAGCAGTACTTC
-,TRBJ2-7,TRBV5-1,-,CASSLSGDGYEQYF,TGCGCCAGCAGCTTATCCGGGGATGGCTACGAGCAGTACTTC
TRBD1,TRBJ2-5,TRBV19,-,CASSIGTEETQYF,TGTGCCAGTAGTATTGGGACAGAAGAGACCCAGTACTTC
-,TRBJ2-7,TRBV27,once,CASSLMVGFYKQYF,TGTGCCAGCAGTTTAATGGTCGGGTTCTACAAGCAGTACTTC
TRBD1,TRBJ1-3,TRBV7-2,-,CASSSQPGTGRGNTIYF,TGTGCCAGCAGCTCCCAACCGGGGACAGGGAGAGGAAACACCATATATTTT
TRBD1,TRBJ2-3,TRBV11-1,-,CASSPGTGTSTQYF,TGTGCCAGCAGCCCTGGGACAGGGACTTCGACGCAGTATTTT
-,TRBJ2-1,TRBV6-1,-,CASSTSTDEQFF,TGTGCCAGCAGCACTAGCACCGATGAGCAGTTCTTC
-,TRBJ1-4,TRBV7-9,-,CASSLERANEKLFF,TGTGCCAGCAGCTTAGAGAGGGCTAATGAAAAACTGTTTTTT
TRBD1,TRBJ1-6,TRBV7-2,-,CASTADRVLDNSPLHF,TGTGCCAGCACCGCAGACAGGGTCCTCGATAATTCACCCCTCCACTTT
-,TRBJ1-6,TRBV6-6,few,CASSYPAQGGNSPLHF,TGTGCCAGCAGTTACCCCGCCCAGGGCGGCAATTCACCCCTCCACTTT
TRBD2,TRBJ2-2,TRBV9,-,CASSVRGTGGRPGGTGELFF,TGTGCCAGCAGCGTACGTGGGACTGGAGGCCGTCCGGGAGGCACCGGGGAGCTGTTTTTT
-,TRBJ1-6,TRBV25-1,-,CASSEGGNSPLHF,TGTGCCAGCAGTGAAGGGGGGAATTCACCCCTCCACTTT
-,TRBJ1-4,TRBV7-9,-,CASSLATGATNEKLFF,TGTGCCAGCAGCTTAGCTACGGGGGCAACTAATGAAAAACTGTTTTTT
TRBD2,TRBJ2-1,TRBV12-5,-,CASGKGLAAYNEQFF,TGTGCTAGTGGGAAGGGACTAGCGGCCTACAATGAGCAGTTCTTC